Presented here are 17 T cell receptor beta chains from one specimen sequenced in a study of spatial heterogeneity in lung cancer. Documented time point: sample taken at primary tumor resection. TCRdb re-called the 5' RACE reads with MiXCR, one entry per CDR3 protein. Of tens of thousands of distinct CDR3 sequences in the sample, roughly 12% were seen once. The source material was PBMCs, sampled at surgery. These receptors were taken from a male donor with early-stage non-small cell lung cancer.

This clonotype was picked up a small number of times. The chain uses TRBV6-5 and TRBJ1-2; the D gene is possibly TRBD1 (5 bases). Germline assignment: CDR1 MNHEY and CDR2 SVGAGI. The CDR3 has 14 residues. Trimming took 5 bases from V and 4 from J, leaving 14 bases between them. For the CDR3, the DNA is TGTGCCAGCAGTAGGGGACCCCAAGGCTATGGCTACACCTTC. Amino acids: CASSRGPQGYGYTF.

The chain combines TRBV7-9 with TRBJ2-7; maybe TRBD2 (7 bases). This CDR3 has 13 amino acids. The germline CDR1 and CDR2 sequences are SEHNR and FQNEAQ (reference sequence). The germline V and J ends were trimmed by 3 bases and 4 bases, with 10 bases remaining between them. The CDR3 DNA is TGTGCCAGCAGCTTGCGGGGGCCGTACGAGCAGTACTTC. Translation gives CASSLRGPYEQYF.

In this sample, this clonotype turned up many times. The J gene is TRBJ2-5, the V gene TRBV5-1, with 11 bases that match TRBD2. The CDR3 loop spans 16 amino acids. Losses at the gene ends were 4 bases for V and 0 bases for J; bases not matched to a gene: 5. Germline lookup yields CDR1 SGHRS and CDR2 YFSETQ. The CDR3 protein is CASSGTSGTYQETQYF. The CDR3 DNA follows: TGCGCCAGCAGCGGGACTAGCGGAACGTACCAAGAGACCCAGTACTTC.

The chain employs TRBV20-1 and TRBJ2-7, with 14 bases aligning to TRBD2. Germline trimming cut 1 base from V and 3 bases from J; bases unmatched to any gene: 5. The CDR3 is 16 amino acids. Germline values: CDR1 DFQATT, CDR2 SNEGSKA (reference sequence). The DNA for the CDR3 is TGCAGTGCTAGAGGACTAGCGGGGGGGCCGTTCTACGAGCAGTACTTC. As protein: CSARGLAGGPFYEQYF.

The chain uses TRBV6-2 or TRBV6-3 and TRBJ1-1; TRBD1 matches at 7 bases. The length of the CDR3 is 14 residues. Trimming took 4 bases from V and 6 from J; bases not matched to a gene: 8. The germline CDR1 and CDR2 sequences are MNHEY and SVGEGT. The CDR3 protein is CASSSPGQFSEAFF. The CDR3 bases are TGTGCCAGCAGTTCCCCGGGACAGTTCTCTGAAGCTTTCTTT.

This chain joins TRBV7-2 and TRBJ2-3, with 8 bases matching TRBD2. The CDR3 totals 15 residues. After removal of 6 bases from V and 1 base from J, the junction contained 6 bases not matched to a gene. Germline V lookup: CDR1 SGHTA, CDR2 FQGNSA. The CDR3 DNA reads as TGTGCCAGCAGACCCCAGACTAGCGGCACAGATACGCAGTATTTT. Translating it yields CASRPQTSGTDTQYF.

This clonotype was seen a handful of times. The chain recombines TRBV23-1 with TRBJ2-3; 8 bases agree with TRBD2. TRBV23-1 is labeled an ORF, and its function is uncertain. V was clipped by 3 bases and J by 3 bases; unmatched bases: 11. The CDR3 covers 17 residues. CDR3 nucleotide sequence: TGCGCCAGCAGTCATGAATTACGAAGCGGGAGAACAGATACGCAGTATTTT. It translates to CASSHELRSGRTDTQYF.

The chain has TRBV11-2 and TRBJ2-5; D perhaps matches TRBD2 (5 bases). The V end lost 7 bases, the J end lost 5 bases, and 20 bases lay between the germline ends. Looked up from germline, CDR1 is SGHAT and CDR2 is FQNNGV. The CDR3 is made up of 15 amino acids. The chain's CDR3 is CASTTQPSTWETQYF. The CDR3 DNA sequence: TGTGCCAGCACCACACAGCCTAGCACCTGGGAGACCCAGTACTTC. The variable domain in full, completed from reference TRBV11-2 and TRBJ2-5, reads EAGVAQSPRYKIIEKRQSVAFWCNPISGHATLYWYQQILGQGPKLLIQFQNNGVVDDSQLPKDRFSAERLKGVDSTLKIQPAKLEDSAVYLCASTTQPSTWETQYFGPGTRLLVL.

V is TRBV30 and J is TRBJ2-4, with 9 bases fitting TRBD2. The CDR3 covers 16 residues. From germline, CDR1 is GTSNPN and CDR2 SVGIG (reference sequence). Unmatched junction bases numbered 10, after V lost 7 bases and J lost 0 bases. CDR3 amino acids: CASSLTSGLAKNIQYF. As DNA, the CDR3 is TGTGCCTCCTCCCTTACTAGCGGGTTAGCCAAAAACATTCAGTACTTC.

This clonotype was detected only a few times. V is TRBV18 and J is TRBJ2-3; D possibly corresponds to TRBD1 (5 bases). Germline CDR1 KGHSH, CDR2 LQKENI. The CDR3 contains 16 residues. V lost 5 bases and J lost 0, with 15 bases in between. The CDR3 here is CASSSFQGSSTDTQYF. The DNA for the CDR3 is TGTGCCAGCTCATCCTTCCAGGGATCTAGCACAGATACGCAGTATTTT.

This chain uses TRBV11-1 with TRBJ2-2; weak D call: TRBD2 (5 bases). Germline loops: CDR1 SGHAT, CDR2 FQDESV (reference sequence). Between the trimmed V and J ends, which lost 11 bases and 3 bases, there was a span of 13 bases. The CDR3 contains 13 residues. The chain's CDR3 is CALPHGDTGELFF. As DNA, the CDR3 is TGTGCCCTACCCCACGGGGACACCGGGGAGCTGTTTTTT.

This clonotype has just one count. This sequence joins TRBV14 and TRBJ1-1; D gene unclear. This CDR3 spans 15 amino acids. The V gene's germline CDR1 is SGHDN and CDR2 FVKESK. V was shortened by 1 base and J by 1 base, with 10 bases between the two germline ends. The CDR3 region has the DNA TGTGCCAGCAGCCAAGGACCAGGCAAGAACACTGAAGCTTTCTTT. Translating it yields CASSQGPGKNTEAFF.

The rearrangement joins TRBV7-9 to TRBJ2-7, with D possibly being TRBD2 (6 bases). CDR1 is SEHNR, CDR2 FQNEAQ, per germline (reference sequence). Trimming removed 5 bases at V and 2 bases at J, with 13 bases between. The CDR3 extends over 14 amino acids. The CDR3 DNA is TGTGCCAGCAGCCCGGGGGTCTGGGCCTACGAGCAGTACTTC. Amino acid sequence: CASSPGVWAYEQYF.

V gene TRBV24-1 combines with J gene TRBJ2-3; TRBD1 might be the D (6 bases). V was shortened by 9 bases and J by 1 base, with 10 bases between the two germline ends. Per the germline V gene, CDR1 is KGHDR and CDR2 is SFDVKD. The CDR3 extends over 13 amino acids. The CDR3 spells CATSGAGTDTQYF. CDR3 DNA: TGTGCCACCTCAGGGGCCGGCACAGATACGCAGTATTTT.

The rearrangement uses TRBV29-1 and TRBJ1-1; 7 nucleotides line up with TRBD1. The CDR3 spans 17 residues. Germline assignment: CDR1 SQVTM and CDR2 ANQGSEA. J was trimmed by 2 bases and V by 7 bases; bases with no gene match: 19. The CDR3 is CSGVEYRGHQPNTEAFF. In DNA form, the CDR3 reads TGCAGCGGAGTTGAGTACAGGGGCCATCAACCAAACACTGAAGCTTTCTTT.

This clonotype was counted many times. CDR3 nucleotides: TGTGCCAGCAGTGAGGGACTAGCCCTCCCAGATACGCAGTATTTT. Translated: CASSEGLALPDTQYF. The chain combines TRBV7-9 with TRBJ2-3; 9 bases fit TRBD2. This CDR3 is built from 15 residues. CDR1 and CDR2 from the germline V gene are SEHNR and FQNEAQ (reference sequence). J lost 4 bases, V lost 6 bases, and 8 bases had no gene match.

The chain links TRBV28 to TRBJ2-3, with 9 bases identical to TRBD1. V dropped 0 bases and J dropped 4; count of bases not matched to a gene: 2. There are 15 residues in the CDR3. Germline CDR1 reads MDHEN; CDR2 reads SYDVKM. The CDR3 bases are TGTGCCAGCAGTTTATGGGGGACAGGGTCAGATACGCAGTATTTT. As protein: CASSLWGTGSDTQYF.